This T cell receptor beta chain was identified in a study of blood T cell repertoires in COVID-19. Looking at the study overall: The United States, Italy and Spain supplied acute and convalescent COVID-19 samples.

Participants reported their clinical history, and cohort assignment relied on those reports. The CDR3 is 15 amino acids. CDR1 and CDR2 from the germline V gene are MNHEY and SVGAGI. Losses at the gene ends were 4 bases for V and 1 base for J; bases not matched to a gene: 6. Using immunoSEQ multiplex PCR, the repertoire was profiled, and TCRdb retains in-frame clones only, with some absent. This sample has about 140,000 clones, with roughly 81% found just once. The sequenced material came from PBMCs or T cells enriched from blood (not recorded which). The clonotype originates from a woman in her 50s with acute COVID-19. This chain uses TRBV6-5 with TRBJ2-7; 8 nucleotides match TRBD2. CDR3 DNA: TGTGCCAGCAGTTCACAGGGACTAGGGTCCTACGAGCAGTACTTC. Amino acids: CASSSQGLGSYEQYF.